The following is a T cell receptor (beta chain) sequence with its context. Primers included in the PCR were 60 Vbeta and 13 Jbeta primers. Sequenced by immunoSEQ multiplex PCR; TCRdb stores in-frame clones only, minus some. The data contain about 150,000 clones, 60% to 80% of them singletons. The data stem from a study of cytomegalovirus exposure and HLA in healthy donors. The CDR3 runs 14 residues. J was trimmed by 7 bases and V by 7 bases; bases with no gene match: 12. Germline CDR1 MNHNY, CDR2 SVGAGI (reference sequence). Sample: PBMCs. The chain has TRBV6-6 and TRBJ1-1; 7 bases are shared with TRBD1. This TCR was recovered from a man aged 18 to 29 in good health and CMV-seropositive. The CDR3 is CASTRDSLLGEAFF. The CDR3 DNA follows: TGTGCCAGCACCAGGGACAGTCTATTGGGTGAAGCTTTCTTT.